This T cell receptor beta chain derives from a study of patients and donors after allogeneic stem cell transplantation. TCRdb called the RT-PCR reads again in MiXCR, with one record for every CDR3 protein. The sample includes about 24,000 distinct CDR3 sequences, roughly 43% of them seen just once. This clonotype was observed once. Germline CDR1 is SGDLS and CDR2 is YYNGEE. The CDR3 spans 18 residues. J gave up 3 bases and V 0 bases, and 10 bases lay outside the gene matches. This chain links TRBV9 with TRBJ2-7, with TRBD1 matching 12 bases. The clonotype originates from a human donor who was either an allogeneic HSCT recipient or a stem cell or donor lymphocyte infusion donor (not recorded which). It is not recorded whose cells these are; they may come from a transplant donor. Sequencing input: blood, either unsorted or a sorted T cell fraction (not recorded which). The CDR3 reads CASSVASRGQGAIYEQYF. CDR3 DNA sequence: TGTGCCAGCAGCGTAGCTTCACGGGGACAGGGGGCAATCTACGAGCAGTACTTC.